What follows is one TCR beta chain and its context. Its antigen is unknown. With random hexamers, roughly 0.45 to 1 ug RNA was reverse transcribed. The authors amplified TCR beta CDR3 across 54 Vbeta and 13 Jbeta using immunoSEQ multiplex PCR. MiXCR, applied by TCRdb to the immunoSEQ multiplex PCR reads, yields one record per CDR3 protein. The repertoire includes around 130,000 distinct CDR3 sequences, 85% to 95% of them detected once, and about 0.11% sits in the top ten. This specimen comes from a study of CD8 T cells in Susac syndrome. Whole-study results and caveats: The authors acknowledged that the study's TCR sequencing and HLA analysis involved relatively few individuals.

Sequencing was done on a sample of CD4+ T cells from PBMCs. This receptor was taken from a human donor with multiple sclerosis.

In DNA form, the CDR3 reads TGCAGTGCTAGAACCGGGACAGGGGCTTATGGCTACACCTTC. Its protein is CSARTGTGAYGYTF. This chain connects TRBV20-1 to TRBJ1-2; TRBD1 matches 10 bases. Germline CDR1 and CDR2: DFQATT and SNEGSKA (reference sequence). V dropped 2 bases and J dropped 5; count of bases not matched to a gene: 5. The CDR3 is 14 amino acids.